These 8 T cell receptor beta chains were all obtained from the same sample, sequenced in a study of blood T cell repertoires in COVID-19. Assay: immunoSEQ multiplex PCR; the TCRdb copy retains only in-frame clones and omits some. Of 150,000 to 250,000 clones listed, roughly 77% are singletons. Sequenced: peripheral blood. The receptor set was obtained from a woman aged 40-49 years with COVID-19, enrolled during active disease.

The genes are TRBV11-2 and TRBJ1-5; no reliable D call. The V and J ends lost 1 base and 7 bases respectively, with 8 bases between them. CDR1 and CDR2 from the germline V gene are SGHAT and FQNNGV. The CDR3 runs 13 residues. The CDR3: CASSLGEIQPQHF. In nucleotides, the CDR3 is TGTGCCAGCAGCTTAGGGGAGATCCAGCCCCAGCATTTT.

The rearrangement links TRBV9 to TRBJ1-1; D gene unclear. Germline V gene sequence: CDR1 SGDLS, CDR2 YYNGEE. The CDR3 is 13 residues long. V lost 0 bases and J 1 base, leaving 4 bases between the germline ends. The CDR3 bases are TGTGCCAGCAGCGTAGCGTCGAACACTGAAGCTTTCTTT. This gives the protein CASSVASNTEAFF.

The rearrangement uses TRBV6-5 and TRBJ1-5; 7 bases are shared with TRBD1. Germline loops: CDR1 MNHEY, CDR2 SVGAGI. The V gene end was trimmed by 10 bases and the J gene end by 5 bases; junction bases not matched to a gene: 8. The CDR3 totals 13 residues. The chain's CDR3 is CATRRQGDQPQHF. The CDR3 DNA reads TGTGCCACCCGTAGGCAGGGGGATCAGCCCCAGCATTTT.

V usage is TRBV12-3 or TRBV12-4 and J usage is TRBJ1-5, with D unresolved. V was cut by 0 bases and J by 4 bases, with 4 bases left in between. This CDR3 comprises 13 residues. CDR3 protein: CASSLAENQPQHF. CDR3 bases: TGTGCCAGCAGTTTAGCAGAGAATCAGCCCCAGCATTTT.

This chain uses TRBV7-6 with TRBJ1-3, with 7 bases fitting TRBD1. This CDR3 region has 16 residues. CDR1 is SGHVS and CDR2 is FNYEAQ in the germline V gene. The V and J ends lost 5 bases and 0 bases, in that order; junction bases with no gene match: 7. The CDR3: CASSQGQPRSGNTIYF. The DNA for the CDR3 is TGTGCCAGCAGCCAGGGACAGCCACGCTCTGGAAACACCATATATTTT. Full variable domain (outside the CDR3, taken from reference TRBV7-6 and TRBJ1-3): GAGVSQSPRYKVTKRGQDVALRCDPISGHVSLYWYRQALGQGPEFLTYFNYEAQQDKSGLPNDRFSAERPEGSISTLTIQRTEQRDSAMYRCASSQGQPRSGNTIYFGEGSWLTVV.

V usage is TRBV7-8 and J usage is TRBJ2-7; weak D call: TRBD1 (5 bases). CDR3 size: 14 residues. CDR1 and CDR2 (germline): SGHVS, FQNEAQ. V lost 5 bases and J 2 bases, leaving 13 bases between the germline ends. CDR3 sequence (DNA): TGTGCCAGCAGCACCCGACAGCCCACCTACGAGCAGTACTTC. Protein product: CASSTRQPTYEQYF.

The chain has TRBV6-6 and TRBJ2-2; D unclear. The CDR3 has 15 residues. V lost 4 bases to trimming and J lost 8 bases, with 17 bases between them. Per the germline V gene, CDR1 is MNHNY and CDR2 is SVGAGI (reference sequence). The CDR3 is CASSSTPPPRGELFF. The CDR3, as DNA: TGTGCCAGCAGTTCCACACCGCCCCCTAGGGGGGAGCTGTTTTTT.

The CDR3 is CASSLAHGSAYNEQFF. CDR3 nucleotides: TGTGCCAGCAGCTTAGCGCACGGGTCAGCCTACAATGAGCAGTTCTTC. The V call is TRBV7-8, the J call TRBJ2-1; D not certain. The CDR3 has 16 residues. Germline CDR1 reads SGHVS; CDR2 reads FQNEAQ. Trimming stripped 0 bases from V and 2 bases from J, with 11 bases between. The full variable domain, in which reference TRBV7-8 and TRBJ2-1 provide the parts outside the CDR3, is GAGVSQSPRYKVAKRGQDVALRCDPISGHVSLFWYQQALGQGPEFLTYFQNEAQLDKSGLPSDRFFAERPEGSVSTLKIQRTQQEDSAVYLCASSLAHGSAYNEQFFGPGTRLTVL.